Below, 22 T cell receptor beta chains from the same sample are listed, as sequenced in a study of T-cell reconstitution after alpha-beta-depleted transplantation in children. The library targeted TCRbeta and was prepared with unique molecular identifiers. In TCRdb, the PCR reads were re-called with MiXCR into one record per CDR3 protein. The data show some 600,000 distinct CDR3 sequences, roughly 13% seen once. This specimen was PBMCs, mostly from graft donor cells, taken 360 days after TCRalphabeta/CD19-depleted stem cell transplant. These receptor sequences come from a male patient under 18 who had a stem cell transplant for acute myeloid leukemia, so the T cells may come from the graft donor.

The V gene is TRBV30, the J gene TRBJ2-2; D is unclear. The V end was cut by 7 bases, the J end by 2 bases, with 11 bases between. The CDR3 sequence is 13 residues long. Germline V gene lookup returns CDR1 GTSNPN and CDR2 SVGIG (reference sequence). The CDR3 protein is CAFRGPNTGELFF. The CDR3 DNA sequence: TGTGCCTTCCGAGGACCTAACACCGGGGAGCTGTTTTTT.

The rearrangement joins TRBV10-3 to TRBJ2-7; the D gene could be TRBD1 or TRBD2 (6 bases each). CDR3 length: 15 amino acids. Per germline, CDR1 ENHRY and CDR2 SYGVKD. Deletions cut 8 bases from V and 2 bases from J, with 19 bases between. DNA of the CDR3: TGTGCCATCTCCTGGGGGGCCGGGCGAGCCTACGAGCAGTACTTC. Its translation is CAISWGAGRAYEQYF.

V is TRBV6-5 and J is TRBJ1-1; D is unresolved. The CDR3 runs to 11 residues. Trimming stripped 5 bases from V and 5 bases from J, with 6 bases between. Per germline, CDR1 MNHEY and CDR2 SVGAGI. The chain's CDR3 is CASSQRTEAFF. For the CDR3, the DNA is TGTGCCAGCAGTCAGAGGACTGAAGCTTTCTTT.

This clonotype was counted a few times. The chain joins TRBV4-2 to TRBJ2-1; 11 bases are a match to TRBD2. J lost 3 bases, V lost 4 bases, and 5 bases had no gene match. The CDR3 sequence is 16 residues long. Germline V CDR1 and CDR2: LGHNA, YNFKEQ. CDR3 sequence (DNA): TGTGCCAGCAGCCTCTCCGGGACTAGCGGCTACAATGAGCAGTTCTTC. Protein product: CASSLSGTSGYNEQFF.

J is TRBJ2-5 and V is TRBV12-3 or TRBV12-4; the D is unclear. V shed 5 bases and J shed 5 bases, with 15 bases lying between them. The CDR3 consists of 14 residues. CDR3: CASSRRTIRETQYF. The DNA of the CDR3 is TGTGCCAGCAGTCGTAGGACCATCCGGGAGACCCAGTACTTC.

This chain joins TRBV10-3 and TRBJ2-7; tentatively, D is TRBD1 (6 bases). Germline CDR1 and CDR2: ENHRY and SYGVKD. With 8 bases removed from V and 7 bases from J, the gap between germline ends came to 21 bases. The CDR3 is made up of 14 amino acids. CDR3 in DNA: TGTGCCATCCAGGACGCACAGGGCTCGCGAGAGCAGTACTTC. Its translation: CAIQDAQGSREQYF.

The J gene is TRBJ2-3, the V gene TRBV29-1; D is uncertain. The CDR3 totals 18 residues. The V end was cut by 0 bases, the J end by 0 bases, with 19 bases between. Germline V lookup: CDR1 SQVTM, CDR2 ANQGSEA. CDR3 sequence: CSVEDLLDRAYSTDTQYF. The CDR3 nucleotides are TGCAGCGTTGAAGATCTCCTCGATAGGGCGTACAGCACAGATACGCAGTATTTT.

This clonotype was found many times. The rearrangement links TRBV3-1 to TRBJ1-1; the match to TRBD1 covers 9 bases. Trimming cost V 4 bases and J 4 bases; bases outside gene matches: 4. CDR3 length: 14 amino acids. Germline V gene data show CDR1 as LGHDT and CDR2 as YNNKEL (reference sequence). The DNA for the CDR3 is TGTGCCAGCAGCCTACGACAGGGGGGCACTGAAGCTTTCTTT. Encoded protein: CASSLRQGGTEAFF.

The chain combines TRBV7-3 with TRBJ2-1; TRBD2 matches at 7 bases. There are 15 residues in the CDR3. Trimming took 3 bases from V and 6 from J; bases not matched to a gene: 8. The germline V gene encodes CDR1 SGHTA and CDR2 FQGTGA. In DNA, the CDR3 is TGTGCCAGCAGCTTTGGACTAGTTCACTTCAATGAGCAGTTCTTC. This codes for CASSFGLVHFNEQFF.

The rearrangement uses TRBV28 and TRBJ2-7, with 10 positions matching TRBD2. Germline V lookup: CDR1 MDHEN, CDR2 SYDVKM. The trim removed 6 bases at V and 0 bases at J, leaving 14 bases unmatched. The CDR3 has 18 amino acids. CDR3 nucleotide sequence: TGTGCCAGCAGACAACAGGGGTTGAGCGGGAGGGGCTCCTACGAGCAGTACTTC. It specifies CASRQQGLSGRGSYEQYF.

The chain is built from TRBV28 and TRBJ1-5; D might be TRBD1 (6 bases). The CDR3 consists of 16 residues. The germline V and J ends were trimmed by 5 bases and 4 bases, with 18 bases remaining between them. CDR1 is MDHEN, CDR2 SYDVKM, per germline. The CDR3 sequence: CASSQSGGTPNQPQHF. CDR3 nucleotides: TGTGCCAGCAGTCAATCGGGGGGGACACCGAATCAGCCCCAGCATTTT.

This clonotype appeared a few times. J is TRBJ2-7 and V is TRBV5-1; no clear D. CDR3 length equals 14 residues. V lost 1 base and J lost 5, with 13 bases in between. Germline V lookup: CDR1 SGHRS, CDR2 YFSETQ. The CDR3 here is CASSLTLVADEQYF. The CDR3 DNA is TGCGCCAGCAGCTTGACCTTGGTTGCTGACGAGCAGTACTTC.

This clonotype was observed a few times. The chain employs TRBV18 and TRBJ2-7, with D maybe TRBD2 (6 bases). CDR3 length equals 17 residues. Trimming removed 1 base from V and 0 bases from J, with 16 bases in between. The V gene's germline CDR1 is KGHSH and CDR2 LQKENI. CDR3 DNA sequence: TGTGCCAGCTCACCACTGGGAGCGGGCTTCATCTCCTACGAGCAGTACTTC. It codes for CASSPLGAGFISYEQYF.

The sample holds a few counts of this clonotype. The CDR3 is CASSYSMRPYEQYF. The DNA of the CDR3 is TGTGCCAGCAGTTACTCCATGAGACCCTACGAGCAGTACTTC. V gene TRBV6-5 combines with J gene TRBJ2-7, with D unclear. CDR1 is MNHEY, CDR2 SVGAGI, per germline. CDR3 length: 14 residues. V lost 0 bases to trimming and J lost 2 bases, with 8 bases between them.

The chain links TRBV20-1 to TRBJ1-3, with unresolved D. The V gene lost 5 bases and the J gene lost 0 bases, with 11 bases spanning the gap. In germline, CDR1 is DFQATT, CDR2 SNEGSKA (reference sequence). CDR3 size: 14 residues. CDR3 DNA: TGCAGTGCTTATGACGCGTACTCTGGAAACACCATATATTTT. Its protein product is CSAYDAYSGNTIYF.

V and J are TRBV10-3 and TRBJ2-7, with 12 bases lining up with TRBD2. Germline-derived CDR1 and CDR2 are ENHRY and SYGVKD. Unmatched junction bases numbered 9, after V lost 8 bases and J lost 4 bases. CDR3 length: 15 amino acids. This chain's CDR3 is CAIDPSGRALYEQYF. CDR3 sequence (DNA): TGTGCCATCGACCCTAGCGGGAGGGCCTTGTACGAGCAGTACTTC.

The chain combines TRBV12-3 or TRBV12-4 with TRBJ2-7; 9 positions match TRBD2. The trim removed 1 base at V and 0 bases at J, leaving 7 bases unmatched. The CDR3 is 17 residues long. CDR3 protein: CASSLEPRLAVSYEQYF. In nucleotides, the CDR3 is TGTGCCAGCAGTTTAGAGCCAAGACTAGCGGTCTCCTACGAGCAGTACTTC.

The V gene is TRBV5-1, the J gene TRBJ2-7; D perhaps matches TRBD2 (5 bases). The germline V and J ends were trimmed by 0 bases and 0 bases, with 13 bases remaining between them. This CDR3 comprises 16 residues. Germline V gives CDR1 SGHRS, CDR2 YFSETQ. This CDR3 reads CASSLARADPSYEQYF. The CDR3 DNA sequence: TGCGCCAGCAGCTTGGCCAGAGCGGACCCCTCCTACGAGCAGTACTTC.

This clonotype was detected a few times. The V and J genes are TRBV7-2 and TRBJ2-7; 11 nucleotides align to TRBD2. The germline V gene has CDR1 SGHTA and CDR2 FQGNSA. After removal of 2 bases from V and 3 bases from J, the junction contained 3 bases not matched to a gene. The CDR3 is 15 amino acids. The CDR3 DNA sequence: TGTGCCAGCAGCTTACTAGGGACTAGCGGCTACGAGCAGTACTTC. Encoded protein: CASSLLGTSGYEQYF. Full variable domain (outside the CDR3, taken from reference TRBV7-2 and TRBJ2-7): GAGVSQSPSNKVTEKGKDVELRCDPISGHTALYWYRQSLGQGLEFLIYFQGNSAPDKSGLPSDRFSAERTGGSVSTLTIQRTQQEDSAVYLCASSLLGTSGYEQYFGPGTRLTVT.

This clonotype came up many times. The V and J genes are TRBV6-5 and TRBJ2-1; a possible D gene is TRBD2 (5 bases). Trimming pared 2 bases from V and 0 bases from J, leaving 11 bases between. Germline V gene data show CDR1 as MNHEY and CDR2 as SVGAGI. The CDR3 is made up of 16 amino acids. The CDR3 reads CASSYGGHSSYNEQFF. The CDR3 DNA is TGTGCCAGCAGTTACGGCGGGCATAGCTCCTACAATGAGCAGTTCTTC.

The chain recombines TRBV20-1 with TRBJ2-4; TRBD2 aligns across 11 bases. Germline trimming cut 4 bases from V and 3 bases from J; bases unmatched to any gene: 8. The CDR3 is 16 amino acids. The germline gives CDR1 DFQATT, CDR2 SNEGSKA (reference sequence). The CDR3 DNA follows: TGCAGTGCTACCGCACCGGGACTAGCGGTCAAAAACATTCAGTACTTC. Amino acid sequence: CSATAPGLAVKNIQYF.

This clonotype showed up many times. This chain connects TRBV4-3 to TRBJ2-5; possible D gene TRBD1, 6 bases. Germline-derived CDR1 and CDR2 are LGHNA and YSLEER. This CDR3 contains 15 residues. The V gene lost 0 bases and the J gene lost 2 bases, with 10 bases spanning the gap. The CDR3 loop reads CASSQDEGGQETQYF. In DNA form, the CDR3 reads TGCGCCAGCAGCCAAGATGAAGGGGGACAAGAGACCCAGTACTTC.